A single sample gave rise to the 15 T cell receptor beta chains below, sequenced in a study of blood T cell repertoires in COVID-19. Libraries were prepared by immunoSEQ multiplex PCR; TCRdb keeps only in-frame clonotypes and omits some of them. The sample yields under 90,000 clones, 75% to 95% seen once. What was sequenced was peripheral blood. All receptors derive from a man aged 40-49 years with COVID-19, enrolled during active disease.

This chain uses TRBV5-6 with TRBJ2-1; TRBD2 aligns across 9 bases. CDR3 length equals 14 residues. Germline V gene sequence: CDR1 SGHDT, CDR2 YYEEEE. V lost 3 bases to trimming and J lost 5 bases; unmatched junction nucleotides: 3. CDR3 sequence reads: CASSSSGGNNEQFF. In DNA, the CDR3 is TGTGCCAGCAGCTCGAGCGGGGGGAACAATGAGCAGTTCTTC.

This clone was detected only a few times. The chain couples TRBV6-4 to TRBJ1-1; D gene unclear. Germline V gives CDR1 MRHNA, CDR2 SNTAGT. This CDR3 region has 13 residues. Between the trimmed V and J ends, which lost 4 bases and 3 bases, there was a span of 9 bases. As DNA, the CDR3 is TGTGCCAGCAGTGCGAATTCGGACACTGAAGCTTTCTTT. The encoded protein is CASSANSDTEAFF.

The rearrangement links TRBV5-4 to TRBJ2-1, with 12 bases fitting TRBD1. The CDR3 runs to 16 residues. Germline CDR1 is SGHNT and CDR2 is YYREEE (reference sequence). After removal of 3 bases from V and 9 bases from J, the junction contained 10 bases not matched to a gene. This CDR3 is CASSYNLGQGAFEQFF. As DNA, the CDR3 is TGTGCCAGCAGCTATAACCTGGGACAGGGGGCGTTTGAGCAGTTCTTC.

The chain joins TRBV2 to TRBJ2-2; TRBD2 is a possible D gene (6 bases). The CDR3 totals 14 residues. V was pared by 4 bases and J by 8 bases, with 14 bases between. Germline loops: CDR1 SNHLY, CDR2 FYNNEI. The chain's CDR3 is CASSGYAGSGELFF. The CDR3 DNA reads TGTGCCAGCAGTGGATATGCGGGGTCAGGGGAGCTGTTTTTT.

The V and J genes are TRBV18 and TRBJ1-2; D gene ambiguous. The V gene's germline CDR1 is KGHSH and CDR2 LQKENI. This CDR3 has 12 residues. V dropped 3 bases and J dropped 5 bases, with 7 bases sitting between them. The CDR3 reads CASSPERYGYTF. In DNA, the CDR3 is TGTGCCAGCTCACCTGAGAGATATGGCTACACCTTC. The full variable domain, in which reference TRBV18 and TRBJ1-2 provide the parts outside the CDR3, is NAGVMQNPRHLVRRRGQEARLRCSPMKGHSHVYWYRQLPEEGLKFMVYLQKENIIDESGMPKERFSAEFPKEGPSILRIQQVVRGDSAAYFCASSPERYGYTFGSGTRLTVV.

V gene TRBV9 combines with J gene TRBJ2-7; 9 bases are shared with TRBD2. The CDR3 is 15 residues long. Germline V gives CDR1 SGDLS, CDR2 YYNGEE. The ends lost 4 bases at V and 3 bases at J; junction bases unmatched: 8. Here the CDR3 DNA reads TGTGCCAGCAGCAAGGCCCTAGCGGGGATCTACGAGCAGTACTTC. This translates into CASSKALAGIYEQYF.

CDR3 sequence: CASSPQGYQPQHF. The CDR3 DNA is TGTGCCAGCAGTCCCCAGGGATATCAGCCCCAGCATTTT. This chain links TRBV2 with TRBJ1-5; possible D gene TRBD1, 5 bases. The V end lost 5 bases, the J end lost 5 bases, and 10 bases lay between the germline ends. CDR3 length equals 13 residues. The V gene's germline CDR1 is SNHLY and CDR2 FYNNEI. The full variable domain, its missing parts supplied by reference TRBV2 and TRBJ1-5, is EPEVTQTPSHQVTQMGQEVILRCVPISNHLYFYWYRQILGQKVEFLVSFYNNEISEKSEIFDDQFSVERPDGSNFTLKIRSTKLEDSAMYFCASSPQGYQPQHFGDGTRLSIL.

The chain uses TRBV5-1 and TRBJ1-4, with D perhaps matching TRBD1 (5 bases). The V end was cut by 5 bases, the J end by 8 bases, with 16 bases between. Germline lookup yields CDR1 SGHRS and CDR2 YFSETQ. CDR3 length equals 14 residues. The CDR3 region is CASSSTDKTEKLFF. CDR3 DNA: TGCGCCAGCAGTTCGACAGACAAGACGGAAAAACTGTTTTTT.

This clone was seen once. The CDR3 bases are TGTGCCAGCACCCTTTGGGGGGGAGAGCAGTACTTC. Amino acids: CASTLWGGEQYF. V is TRBV12-3 or TRBV12-4 and J is TRBJ2-7; 7 bases map to TRBD2. The CDR3 has 12 residues. J gave up 7 bases and V 7 bases, and 7 bases lay outside the gene matches.

The chain links TRBV21-1 to TRBJ2-7; the table calls TRBD2, which could not be checked here. TRBV21-1 is a documented pseudogene. The CDR3 runs to 13 residues. The CDR3 sequence is CARGEDGTYEQYF. CDR3 bases: TGTGCCAGGGGGGAGGACGGAACCTACGAGCAGTACTTC.

J is TRBJ2-5 and V is TRBV6-5; D possibly corresponds to TRBD1 (6 bases). The CDR3 spans 14 residues. Germline values: CDR1 MNHEY, CDR2 SVGAGI. V lost 6 bases to trimming and J lost 4 bases, with 15 bases between them. CDR3 bases: TGTGCCAGCAGCGGGTGGCAGGGGAGAGAGACCCAGTACTTC. As protein: CASSGWQGRETQYF.

The chain is built from TRBV6-2 or TRBV6-3 and TRBJ2-3; 7 nucleotides match TRBD1. Germline lookup yields CDR1 MNHEY and CDR2 SVGEGT. The junction had 7 bases not matched to a gene; V was cut back by 6 bases and J by 4 bases. The CDR3 runs 14 residues. DNA of the CDR3: TGTGCCAGCAGCCAACGACAGGGAGCAGATACGCAGTATTTT. Its translation is CASSQRQGADTQYF.

The chain carries TRBV6-5 and TRBJ1-1, with D perhaps TRBD1 (5 bases). V was pared by 7 bases and J by 4 bases, with 10 bases between. The length of the CDR3 is 12 residues. Germline values: CDR1 MNHEY, CDR2 SVGAGI. The CDR3: CASTGGATEAFF. In DNA, the CDR3 is TGTGCCAGCACTGGCGGGGCCACTGAAGCTTTCTTT.

The V gene is TRBV11-2, the J gene TRBJ2-5; possible D gene TRBD1, 6 bases. Between the trimmed V and J ends, which lost 2 bases and 3 bases, there was a span of 10 bases. The germline gives CDR1 SGHAT, CDR2 FQNNGV. The CDR3 is 14 residues long. In DNA form, the CDR3 reads TGTGCCAGCAGCTTAAGCCCAGGGGAAGAGACCCAGTACTTC. It specifies CASSLSPGEETQYF.

This clone was observed a handful of times. The CDR3 protein is CASSSGGDGLRRQFF. The CDR3 nucleotides read TGCGCCAGCAGTTCTGGAGGGGACGGACTCAGAAGGCAGTTCTTC. The chain combines TRBV5-1 with TRBJ2-1, with D tentatively TRBD2 (6 bases). This CDR3 is built from 15 residues. Trimming stripped 5 bases from V and 12 bases from J, with 24 bases between. Germline CDR1 is SGHRS and CDR2 is YFSETQ.